This entry lists 20 T cell receptor beta chains sequenced from one sample in a study of human T cells and chemical hapten exposure. TCRdb recomputed calls from the RACE reads with MiXCR, one row per CDR3 protein. This sample yields about 190,000 distinct CDR3 sequences, of which 24% are seen a single time; roughly 2.5% belongs to the top ten. Time point here: patch test 3, about 24 weeks after DPC sensitization. This sample's treatment: therapeutic diphenylcyclopropenone sensitization with weekly scalp DPC. The material sequenced was whole blood, taken in connection with sensitization to the hapten diphenylcyclopropenone (DPC). These receptors all stem from a woman in her thirties or forties with alopecia areata. Some clones in this sample may be carry-over from other donors' samples.

This clonotype was observed many times. This chain connects TRBV10-3 to TRBJ2-3; the D gene is possibly TRBD2 (6 bases). Looked up from germline, CDR1 is ENHRY and CDR2 is SYGVKD. The CDR3 extends over 14 amino acids. V lost 8 bases to trimming and J lost 5 bases, with 17 bases between them. The CDR3 reads CAIGEGLQGDTQYF. The CDR3 DNA follows: TGTGCCATCGGAGAGGGACTCCAGGGAGATACGCAGTATTTT.

This clonotype occurred a few times. The rearrangement uses TRBV2 and TRBJ1-5; D gene ambiguous. The V end was cut by 0 bases, the J end by 3 bases, with 6 bases between. The germline V gene has CDR1 SNHLY and CDR2 FYNNEI. The CDR3 runs 14 residues. Written as DNA, the CDR3 is TGTGCCAGCAGTGAAGCCACCCTCAATCAGCCCCAGCATTTT. It is translated as CASSEATLNQPQHF.

The V and J genes are TRBV5-1 and TRBJ2-1, with 9 bases matching TRBD2. V lost 4 bases, J lost 7 bases, and 6 bases stayed unmatched. CDR3 size: 14 residues. The germline CDR1 and CDR2 sequences are SGHRS and YFSETQ. In DNA, the CDR3 is TGCGCCAGCAGCACGGGACTAGCCGCGAATGAGCAGTTCTTC. It is translated as CASSTGLAANEQFF. The whole variable domain, filled in from reference TRBV5-1 and TRBJ2-1, reads KAGVTQTPRYLIKTRGQQVTLSCSPISGHRSVSWYQQTPGQGLQFLFEYFSETQRNKGNFPGRFSGRQFSNSRSEMNVSTLELGDSALYLCASSTGLAANEQFFGPGTRLTVL.

The sample holds a few counts of this clonotype. V and J are TRBV4-2 and TRBJ2-2, with TRBD2 identical over 12 bases. From germline, CDR1 is LGHNA and CDR2 YNFKEQ. This CDR3 has 16 amino acids. The ends lost 6 bases at V and 1 base at J; junction bases unmatched: 3. CDR3 protein: CASRRTSGENTGELFF. The DNA for the CDR3 is TGTGCCAGCAGGAGGACTAGCGGGGAGAACACCGGGGAGCTGTTTTTT.

In its sample, this clonotype was seen many times. The gene calls are TRBV12-3 or TRBV12-4 and TRBJ2-2; tentative D call: TRBD2 (5 bases). This CDR3 contains 12 residues. The V end lost 5 bases, the J end lost 5 bases, and 6 bases lay between the germline ends. CDR3 coding DNA: TGTGCCAGCAGTCGGGGAACCGGGGAGCTGTTTTTT. It is translated as CASSRGTGELFF.

The chain has TRBV7-6 and TRBJ1-6, with D unresolved. The CDR3 loop spans 13 amino acids. V was shortened by 4 bases and J by 9 bases, with 10 bases between the two germline ends. Germline CDR1 is SGHVS and CDR2 is FNYEAQ. The CDR3 DNA sequence: TGTGCCAGCAGCTCCGGGGTTGGTTCACCCCTCCACTTT. Protein sequence: CASSSGVGSPLHF.

The CDR3 bases are TGCAGCGTTGAAGCAGGGCTGGGCGAGCAGTACTTC. Amino acids: CSVEAGLGEQYF. The genes are TRBV29-1 and TRBJ2-7; possible D gene TRBD1, 5 bases. Trimming shortened V by 1 base and J by 6 bases, and 10 bases separated the two germline ends. The CDR3 is made up of 12 amino acids. Germline lookup yields CDR1 SQVTM and CDR2 ANQGSEA.

The genes are TRBV6-2 or TRBV6-3 and TRBJ1-5; D is undetermined. Germline V gene lookup returns CDR1 MNHEY and CDR2 SVGEGT. This CDR3 region has 14 residues. Trimming pared 5 bases from V and 2 bases from J, leaving 10 bases between. CDR3 DNA: TGTGCCAGCAGTCGCCTCATGGGCAATCAGCCCCAGCATTTT. Its protein product is CASSRLMGNQPQHF.

This clonotype came up once. V and J are TRBV7-9 and TRBJ2-7, with 10 bases matching TRBD1. This CDR3 is 15 amino acids long. From germline, CDR1 is SEHNR and CDR2 FQNEAQ (reference sequence). The V gene end was trimmed by 1 base and the J gene end by 2 bases; junction bases not matched to a gene: 2. The CDR3 region is CASSLGTGGTYEQYF. CDR3 in DNA: TGTGCCAGCAGCTTAGGGACAGGGGGAACCTACGAGCAGTACTTC.

This clonotype has a count of ten or more. This chain connects TRBV9 to TRBJ2-1; the D is unclear. Trimming pared 7 bases from V and 0 bases from J, leaving 2 bases between. This CDR3 spans 11 amino acids. The germline CDR1 and CDR2 sequences are SGDLS and YYNGEE. The CDR3 DNA reads TGTGCCAGCGCCTCCTACAATGAGCAGTTCTTC. This gives the protein CASASYNEQFF.

The chain joins TRBV2 to TRBJ2-3; D is possibly TRBD2 (6 bases). CDR1 and CDR2 from the germline V gene are SNHLY and FYNNEI. Trimming removed 6 bases from V and 8 bases from J, with 15 bases in between. The CDR3 sequence is 13 residues long. The DNA of the CDR3 is TGTGCCAGCAGGGGGGGTTGGGCCGGTACGCAGTATTTT. As protein: CASRGGWAGTQYF.

The sample holds a few counts of this clonotype. This chain joins TRBV29-1 and TRBJ2-6; D gene unclear. CDR1 is SQVTM and CDR2 is ANQGSEA in the germline V gene. V was trimmed by 3 bases and J by 5 bases, leaving 5 bases between them. CDR3 length equals 12 residues. The CDR3: CSVEVRANVLTF. In DNA, the CDR3 is TGCAGCGTTGAGGTTAGGGCCAACGTCCTGACTTTC. Drawing the rest from reference TRBV29-1 and TRBJ2-6, the complete variable domain is SAVISQKPSRDICQRGTSLTIQCQVDSQVTMMFWYRQQPGQSLTLIATANQGSEATYESGFVIDKFPISRPNLTFSTLTVSNMSPEDSSIYLCSVEVRANVLTFGAGSRLTVL.

This clonotype was detected only a few times. The chain links TRBV29-1 to TRBJ2-6; 8 bases are shared with TRBD2. Per the germline V gene, CDR1 is SQVTM and CDR2 is ANQGSEA. This CDR3 spans 13 amino acids. Losses at the gene ends were 6 bases for V and 2 bases for J; bases not matched to a gene: 0. This chain's CDR3 is CSVAGAGANVLTF. CDR3 nucleotides: TGCAGCGTAGCGGGAGCTGGGGCCAACGTCCTGACTTTC.

The chain recombines TRBV9 with TRBJ2-7; 11 bases match TRBD1. The ends lost 1 base at V and 7 bases at J; junction bases unmatched: 1. Germline CDR1 and CDR2: SGDLS and YYNGEE. The CDR3 spans 13 residues. CDR3: CASSVWDRGEQYF. CDR3 sequence (DNA): TGTGCCAGCAGCGTATGGGACAGGGGGGAGCAGTACTTC. Together with reference TRBV9 and TRBJ2-7, the CDR3 gives the full variable domain: DSGVTQTPKHLITATGQRVTLRCSPRSGDLSVYWYQQSLDQGLQFLIQYYNGEERAKGNILERFSAQQFPDLHSELNLSSLELGDSALYFCASSVWDRGEQYFGPGTRLTVT.

CDR3 in DNA: TGCGCCAGCAGCCAAGGATCGTACAGGGGTTACGAGCAGTACTTC. Protein: CASSQGSYRGYEQYF. The rearrangement joins TRBV4-3 to TRBJ2-7, with 7 bases identical to TRBD1. V was clipped by 1 base and J by 4 bases; unmatched bases: 7. CDR3 length: 15 amino acids. Germline V lookup: CDR1 LGHNA, CDR2 YSLEER.

This clonotype was detected many times. J is TRBJ2-5 and V is TRBV3-1; D is unclear. V lost 5 bases and J 3 bases, leaving 4 bases between the germline ends. The CDR3 length is 11 residues. Germline CDR1 reads LGHDT; CDR2 reads YNNKEL (reference sequence). The CDR3: CASSIKETQYF. The CDR3 DNA reads as TGTGCCAGCAGCATCAAAGAGACCCAGTACTTC.

The J gene is TRBJ2-6, the V gene TRBV11-2, with TRBD1 matching 8 bases. V lost 3 bases, J lost 2 bases, and 6 bases stayed unmatched. The CDR3 spans 17 residues. Germline V gene data show CDR1 as SGHAT and CDR2 as FQNNGV. The CDR3 DNA reads TGTGCCAGCAGCTTTCGGACAGGGAAGGCTGGGGCCAACGTCCTGACTTTC. Translated, it gives CASSFRTGKAGANVLTF. The full variable domain, its missing parts supplied by reference TRBV11-2 and TRBJ2-6, is EAGVAQSPRYKIIEKRQSVAFWCNPISGHATLYWYQQILGQGPKLLIQFQNNGVVDDSQLPKDRFSAERLKGVDSTLKIQPAKLEDSAVYLCASSFRTGKAGANVLTFGAGSRLTVL.

This clonotype was counted only a few times. V and J are TRBV7-6 and TRBJ2-7; the D gene is possibly TRBD2 (6 bases). Per germline, CDR1 SGHVS and CDR2 FNYEAQ. Between the trimmed V and J ends, which lost 4 bases and 3 bases, there was a span of 10 bases. The CDR3 has 13 residues. The CDR3 DNA follows: TGTGCCAGCAGCTCACGGGACTTCTACGAGCAGTACTTC. Translation: CASSSRDFYEQYF.

This clonotype was counted a few times. The chain couples TRBV6-2 or TRBV6-3 to TRBJ1-4; D remains ambiguous. V lost 2 bases, J lost 5 bases, and 6 bases lay in between. This CDR3 region has 13 residues. CDR1 is MNHEY and CDR2 is SVGEGT in the germline V gene. This chain's CDR3 is CASSYDLNEKLFF. The CDR3 bases are TGTGCCAGCAGTTACGATCTGAATGAAAAACTGTTTTTT.

This clonotype turned up a few times. The V call is TRBV5-1, the J call TRBJ2-1; 9 bases agree with TRBD1. The CDR3 is 13 amino acids. CDR1 is SGHRS, CDR2 YFSETQ, per germline. With 4 bases clipped from V and 9 bases from J, the junction kept 5 bases outside the gene matches. The CDR3 DNA sequence: TGCGCCAGCAGCCAGAACAGGGGGCGTGAGCAGTTCTTC. Translating it yields CASSQNRGREQFF.